The 17 T cell receptor beta chains in this list originate from one sample, sequenced in a study of T cell responses to AZD1222 COVID-19 vaccine. The method was immunoSEQ multiplex PCR; TCRdb's version includes in-frame clones alone and lacks a portion of them. In the table there are 160,000 or so clones, 85% to 95% of which are singletons. The specimen was peripheral blood, collected on day 0 of AZD1222 vaccination. The receptors come from an adult in good health.

The chain has TRBV4-2 and TRBJ2-2, with D perhaps matching TRBD1 (5 bases). Germline CDR1 LGHNA, CDR2 YNFKEQ. This CDR3 has 15 amino acids. The V gene lost 2 bases and the J gene lost 6 bases, with 13 bases spanning the gap. The CDR3 DNA sequence: TGTGCCAGCAGCCAAAGGGTTGGGGCCCCCGGGGAGCTGTTTTTT. Its translation is CASSQRVGAPGELFF.

The rearrangement joins TRBV28 to TRBJ1-6, with D perhaps TRBD1 (6 bases). Germline loops: CDR1 MDHEN, CDR2 SYDVKM. The CDR3 spans 15 residues. Trimming took off 6 bases at V and 6 bases at J, with 15 bases between the two ends. This CDR3 reads CASRGPGHSNSPLHF. CDR3 DNA: TGTGCCAGCAGAGGCCCGGGACACTCTAATTCACCCCTCCACTTT.

The chain couples TRBV13 to TRBJ2-7, with D possibly TRBD2 on 5 matching bases. CDR3 length: 13 residues. The V end was cut by 5 bases, the J end by 4 bases, with 12 bases between. Germline V gives CDR1 PRHDT, CDR2 FYEKMQ (reference sequence). As DNA, the CDR3 is TGTGCCAGCAGCCCGACTAAGACGTACGAGCAGTACTTC. This sequence encodes CASSPTKTYEQYF.

The count of this clone is one. The chain is built from TRBV29-1 and TRBJ2-1; D is possibly TRBD2 (5 bases). Germline V lookup: CDR1 SQVTM, CDR2 ANQGSEA. There are 13 residues in the CDR3. V was shortened by 4 bases and J by 8 bases, with 15 bases between the two germline ends. CDR3 loop: CSVVTTAGHEQFF. For the CDR3, the DNA is TGCAGCGTTGTCACTACGGCGGGCCATGAGCAGTTCTTC.

The CDR3 bases are TGCGCCAGCACTGAACTAGCGGGGAACTTTGGGCAGTTCTTC. Amino acid sequence: CASTELAGNFGQFF. The chain carries TRBV5-1 and TRBJ2-1; 10 bases are shared with TRBD2. The germline V gene encodes CDR1 SGHRS and CDR2 YFSETQ. This CDR3 has 14 amino acids. V shed 6 bases, J shed 12 bases, and the junction held 12 bases outside the gene matches.

The chain is built from TRBV6-1 and TRBJ1-4; 7 nucleotides agree with TRBD1. The junction had 7 bases not matched to a gene; V was cut back by 3 bases and J by 3 bases. CDR3 length: 16 residues. Germline V CDR1 and CDR2: MNHNS, SASEGT. In nucleotides, the CDR3 is TGTGCCAGCAGTGAGGCCCCCGGGACAGCTAATGAAAAACTGTTTTTT. Translating gives CASSEAPGTANEKLFF.

CDR3 sequence reads: CASSFGQGGGEAFF. As DNA, the CDR3 is TGTGCCAGCAGTTTTGGACAGGGAGGGGGTGAAGCTTTCTTT. V and J are TRBV28 and TRBJ1-1; 8 nucleotides align to TRBD1. The CDR3 covers 14 residues. Germline V lookup: CDR1 MDHEN, CDR2 SYDVKM. V lost 3 bases to trimming and J lost 7 bases; unmatched junction nucleotides: 7. The full variable domain, rest sourced from reference TRBV28 and TRBJ1-1, is DVKVTQSSRYLVKRTGEKVFLECVQDMDHENMFWYRQDPGLGLRLIYFSYDVKMKEKGDIPEGYSVSREKKERFSLILESASTNQTSMYLCASSFGQGGGEAFFGQGTRLTVV.

This rearrangement joins TRBV29-1 to TRBJ2-7; 12 bases line up with TRBD2. Germline CDR1 SQVTM, CDR2 ANQGSEA. V gave up 6 bases and J gave up 5 bases; unmatched junction bases: 8. There are 14 residues in the CDR3. Written as DNA, the CDR3 is TGCAGCGTAGCCACTAGCGGGAGGACCAACGAGCAGTACTTC. Encoded protein: CSVATSGRTNEQYF.

This chain connects TRBV18 to TRBJ2-2; 9 positions agree with TRBD2. Per the germline V gene, CDR1 is KGHSH and CDR2 is LQKENI. This CDR3 comprises 17 residues. The junction had 8 bases not matched to a gene; V was cut back by 6 bases and J by 0 bases. DNA for the CDR3: TGTGCCAGCTCCACATGGGCTAGCGGGACGAACACCGGGGAGCTGTTTTTT. Amino acid sequence: CASSTWASGTNTGELFF.

The genes are TRBV28 and TRBJ2-7, with 12 bases fitting TRBD1. The V segment lost 1 base and the J segment 5 bases; nucleotides outside the gene matches: 6. The CDR3 loop spans 16 amino acids. Germline lookup yields CDR1 MDHEN and CDR2 SYDVKM. CDR3 residues: CASSLLGTGGFNEQYF. CDR3 coding DNA: TGTGCCAGCAGTTTATTAGGGACAGGGGGCTTCAACGAGCAGTACTTC.

The chain carries TRBV13 and TRBJ2-7, with a possible D match to TRBD1 (6 bases). In germline, CDR1 is PRHDT, CDR2 FYEKMQ (reference sequence). With 5 bases removed from V and 12 bases from J, the gap between germline ends came to 17 bases. This CDR3 has 12 amino acids. The CDR3 protein is CASSSTGTSLYF. CDR3 sequence (DNA): TGTGCCAGCAGCAGCACAGGGACGAGCTTGTACTTC.

This clone was observed a single time. V and J are TRBV28 and TRBJ1-5, with a possible D match to TRBD1 (6 bases). From germline, CDR1 is MDHEN and CDR2 SYDVKM. The CDR3 spans 14 residues. Trimming stripped 8 bases from V and 11 bases from J, with 22 bases between. The CDR3 loop is CASQPGGPEKAQHF. The CDR3 DNA follows: TGTGCCAGCCAACCTGGGGGGCCCGAAAAGGCCCAGCATTTT.

The chain is built from TRBV6-5 and TRBJ1-1; possible D gene TRBD1, 5 bases. The germline gives CDR1 MNHEY, CDR2 SVGAGI. The CDR3 extends over 12 amino acids. Trimming removed 5 bases at V and 6 bases at J, with 10 bases between. The CDR3, as DNA: TGTGCCAGCAGTCCGCCGGGACCTGAAGCTTTCTTT. It is translated as CASSPPGPEAFF.

The chain carries TRBV7-2 and TRBJ2-3; D unresolved. Per germline, CDR1 SGHTA and CDR2 FQGNSA. Trimming stripped 5 bases from V and 5 bases from J, with 17 bases between. CDR3 length equals 15 residues. The CDR3 protein is CASSPWSAVLDTQYF. As DNA, the CDR3 is TGTGCCAGCAGCCCGTGGTCCGCGGTCTTAGATACGCAGTATTTT.

V is TRBV4-2 and J is TRBJ2-3; D is possibly TRBD1 or TRBD2 (5 bases each). Germline CDR1 LGHNA, CDR2 YNFKEQ. This CDR3 region has 15 residues. V gave up 0 bases and J gave up 6 bases, with 13 bases separating them. The CDR3 DNA reads TGTGCCAGCAGCCAAGAGGGGACCCCCTCGGATACGCAGTATTTT. Its translation: CASSQEGTPSDTQYF.

This rearrangement joins TRBV6-6 to TRBJ2-7, with 9 bases aligning to TRBD2. The CDR3 runs to 12 residues. Germline CDR1 is MNHNY and CDR2 is SVGAGI (reference sequence). Trimming cost V 6 bases and J 7 bases; bases outside gene matches: 4. The CDR3 DNA reads as TGTGCCAGCAGCATAGCGGGAGAGGAGCAGTACTTC. Translating gives CASSIAGEEQYF.

The J gene is TRBJ1-2, the V gene TRBV7-2, with D perhaps TRBD1 (6 bases). Trimming left V 6 bases short and J 9 bases short, with 17 bases between. This CDR3 contains 13 residues. Per germline, CDR1 SGHTA and CDR2 FQGNSA. This chain's CDR3 is CASSPGTTDRYTF. Written as DNA, the CDR3 is TGTGCCAGCAGTCCCGGGACAACAGACCGCTACACCTTC.